The 2 T cell receptor beta chains reported below all come from one sample, sequenced in a study of response to subunit inactivated influenza vaccine (dated by TCRdb to 2016 to 2019). The library relied on RT-PCR. These reads were obtained on an Illumina HiSeq 2500. TCRdb took the public reads, trimmed them with fastp at Q25, ran MiXCR for clone calling and kept in-frame beta chains. Here each entry gathers all rows of one CDR3 protein and keeps the most common genes and DNA. The sample has about 800,000 distinct CDR3 sequences on record, 20% to 25% of them singletons. More than 8.5% of the sample is taken by the ten largest. The starting material was PBMCs from blood, obtained 5 days after vaccination. These receptors originate from a man over 45 who received an inactivated influenza vaccine. Donor details come from another sample of the same person, matched by shared clones.

CDR3 sequence (DNA): TGTGCCAGCAGTTTAAGTGGGGGGGCCGGGTTCTTC. Its protein is CASSLSGGAGFF. This chain connects TRBV28 to TRBJ2-1, with TRBD2 as a possible D gene (7 bases). Germline V gene lookup returns CDR1 MDHEN and CDR2 SYDVKM. The CDR3 runs 12 residues. V dropped 2 bases and J dropped 15 bases, with 14 bases sitting between them.

The chain joins TRBV5-1 to TRBJ2-1, with no clear D. CDR3 length: 17 amino acids. CDR1 is SGHRS and CDR2 is YFSETQ in the germline V gene. V was clipped by 3 bases and J by 4 bases, with 20 bases between them. In DNA form, the CDR3 reads TGCGCCAGCAGCTGGCCCTTGGAAGGCTCTAGATACAATGAGCAGTTCTTC. It specifies CASSWPLEGSRYNEQFF.